Listed below are T cell receptor beta chains from one sample, sequenced in a study of regulatory T cells in long-lasting Graves disease. TCRdb ran MiXCR on the multiplex PCR reads and lists one entry per CDR3 protein. The table lists 650,000 to 850,000 distinct CDR3 sequences, roughly 30% of them singletons. The specimen comprised peripheral blood mononuclear cells (PBMCs), sampled when the disease was refractory, from a patient treated with antithyroid drugs. Receptors originate from a female donor with Graves disease. Both conserved end residues are part of each CDR3. Each record gives: D gene, V gene, clone size, J gene, CDR3 DNA, CDR3 protein. A D gene is named only where the DNA matches it firmly. Some rows mark clone size as missing; the rest say once, few, many or name a class of expanded clone.

>TRBD1|TRBV10-3|few|TRBJ2-7
TGTGCCATCAGCCCTGCGGGACAGGGGTATAGGTACGAGCAGTACTTC
CAISPAGQGYRYEQYF
>-|TRBV20-1|few|TRBJ1-2
TGCAGTGCTACAGGGGAAGGGAGCTATGGCTACACCTTC
CSATGEGSYGYTF
>TRBD1|TRBV12-3/TRBV12-4|many|TRBJ1-2
TGTGCCAGCACCCTAGGGGGCAGATTCTATGGCTACACCTTC
CASTLGGRFYGYTF
>TRBD2|TRBV20-1|-|TRBJ2-7
TGCAGTACCGGGGCTAGCGGGAGGGTCTACGAGCAGTACTTC
CSTGASGRVYEQYF
>-|TRBV6-5|once|TRBJ1-2
TGTGCCAGCAATTACTCGCCCGAGGAGGGCCATGGCTACACCTTC
CASNYSPEEGHGYTF
>TRBD1|TRBV5-1|few|TRBJ1-2
TGCGCCAGCAGCTTGGCGGGACAGGCTGGCTACACCTTC
CASSLAGQAGYTF
>-|TRBV7-3|-|TRBJ1-6
TGTGCCAGCAGTGCCGGGAGGGGAGATAATTCACCCCTCCACTTT
CASSAGRGDNSPLHF
>TRBD1|TRBV28|many|TRBJ1-2
TGTGCCAGCAGTACACCGGGACAGGGGGCGAACTATGGCTACACCTTC
CASSTPGQGANYGYTF
>-|TRBV3-1|-|TRBJ2-6
TGTGCCAGCAGCCAGTTAGGTTCTGGGGCCAACGTCCTGACTTTC
CASSQLGSGANVLTF
>-|TRBV6-1|-|TRBJ2-7
TGTGCCAGCAGTGAGCTCGGGGACACCTACGAGCAGTACTTC
CASSELGDTYEQYF
>TRBD2|TRBV11-2|many|TRBJ2-7
TGTGCCAGCAGCTTAGAAGTCGGGAGGCCCGACGAGCAGTACTTC
CASSLEVGRPDEQYF
>TRBD1|TRBV12-5|many|TRBJ1-1
TGTGCTAGTGGTCGAGGGGGCTACACTGAAGCTTTCTTT
CASGRGGYTEAFF
>-|TRBV6-5|few|TRBJ1-5
TGTGCCAGCAGTTACCCTCTCGGGTCAGGCGATCAGCCCCAGCATTTT
CASSYPLGSGDQPQHF
>-|TRBV30|few|TRBJ1-4
TGTGCCTGGAGTGTAATAGGGGTGGTGGAAAAACTGTTTTTT
CAWSVIGVVEKLFF
>TRBD2|TRBV7-3|-|TRBJ2-2
TGTGCCAGCAGCCCTGGACTAGGTGCCGGGGAGCTGTTTTTT
CASSPGLGAGELFF
>-|TRBV11-2|few|TRBJ1-2
TGTGCCAGTAGCGGTTGGGGCTACACCTTC
CASSGWGYTF
>-|TRBV12-3/TRBV12-4|few|TRBJ1-4
TGTGCCAGCAGTTTAAGTCCAGGGCCAACTAATGAAAAACTGTTTTTT
CASSLSPGPTNEKLFF
>-|TRBV12-3/TRBV12-4|many|TRBJ1-6
TGTGCCAGCAGTTCCCGGGATTCACCCCTCCACTTT
CASSSRDSPLHF
>-|TRBV11-2|many|TRBJ2-7
TGTGCCAGCAGCTTAGGGACATCCTACGAGCAGTACTTC
CASSLGTSYEQYF
>TRBD2|TRBV2|-|TRBJ2-7
TGTGCCAGCACGAGCGGGAGGGCCGTCAACGAGCAGTACTTC
CASTSGRAVNEQYF
>TRBD1|TRBV28|many|TRBJ1-5
TGTGCCAGCAGTTTATGGGGACAGGGTAGCAATCAGCCCCAGCATTTT
CASSLWGQGSNQPQHF
>-|TRBV12-3/TRBV12-4|many|TRBJ1-6
TGTGCCAGCAGTGGGGGACGGGTTAATTCACCCCTCCACTTT
CASSGGRVNSPLHF
>TRBD2|TRBV27|-|TRBJ2-2
TGTGCCAGCAGTTTTCCCGGGAGGGCCTCGGACACCGGGGAGCTGTTTTTT
CASSFPGRASDTGELFF
>TRBD1|TRBV5-1|few|TRBJ2-5
TGCGCCAGCAGCTACGGGACAGCAACGGATGGAGCCCAGTACTTC
CASSYGTATDGAQYF
>-|TRBV18|-|TRBJ2-5
TGTGCCAGCTCACCTTCGACTAGGATGGGAGAGACCCAGTACTTC
CASSPSTRMGETQYF
>-|TRBV19|-|TRBJ1-2
TGTGCCAGTAGTATAGCTGTGGGAGGACCAACCTATGGCTACACCTTC
CASSIAVGGPTYGYTF